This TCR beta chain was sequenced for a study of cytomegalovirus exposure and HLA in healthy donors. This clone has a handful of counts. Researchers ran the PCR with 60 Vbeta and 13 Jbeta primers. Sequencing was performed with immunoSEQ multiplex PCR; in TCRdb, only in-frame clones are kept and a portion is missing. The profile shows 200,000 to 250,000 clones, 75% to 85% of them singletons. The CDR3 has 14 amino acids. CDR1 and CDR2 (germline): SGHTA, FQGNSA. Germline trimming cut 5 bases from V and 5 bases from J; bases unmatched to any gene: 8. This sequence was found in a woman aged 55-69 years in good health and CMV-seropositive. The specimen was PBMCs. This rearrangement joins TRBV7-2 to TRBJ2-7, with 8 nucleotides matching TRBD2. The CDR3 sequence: CASSLGLAYDEQYF. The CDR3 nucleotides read TGTGCCAGCAGCCTTGGACTAGCTTATGACGAGCAGTACTTC.